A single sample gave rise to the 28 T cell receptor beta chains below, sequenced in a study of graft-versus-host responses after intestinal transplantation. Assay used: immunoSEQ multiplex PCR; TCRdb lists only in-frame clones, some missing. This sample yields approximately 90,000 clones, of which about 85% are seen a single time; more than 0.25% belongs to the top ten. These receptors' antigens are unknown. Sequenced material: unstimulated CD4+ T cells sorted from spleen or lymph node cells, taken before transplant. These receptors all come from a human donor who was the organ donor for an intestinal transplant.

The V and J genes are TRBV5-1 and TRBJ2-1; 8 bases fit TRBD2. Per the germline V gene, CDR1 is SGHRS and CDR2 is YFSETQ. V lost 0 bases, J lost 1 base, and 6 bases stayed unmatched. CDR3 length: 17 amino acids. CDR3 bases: TGCGCCAGCAGCTTGGCGGGCGGGGGGCCTTCCTACAATGAGCAGTTCTTC. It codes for CASSLAGGGPSYNEQFF.

The CDR3 DNA reads as TGTGCCATACAGCGGGGCGCTTACCAAGAGACCCAGTACTTC. It is translated as CAIQRGAYQETQYF. The chain is built from TRBV2 and TRBJ2-5, with 7 bases identical to TRBD2. The CDR3 covers 14 residues. Germline CDR1 and CDR2: SNHLY and FYNNEI. V shed 10 bases and J 0 bases; nucleotides not matched to a gene: 8.

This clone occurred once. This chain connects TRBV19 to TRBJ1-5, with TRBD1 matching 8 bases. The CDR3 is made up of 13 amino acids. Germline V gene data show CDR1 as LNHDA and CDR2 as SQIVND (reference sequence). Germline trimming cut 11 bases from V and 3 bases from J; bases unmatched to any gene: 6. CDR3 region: CAGAGGNNQPQHF. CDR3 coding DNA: TGTGCCGGAGCAGGGGGCAACAATCAGCCCCAGCATTTT.

CDR3 nucleotides: TGTGCCAGCATCAAGGACTATCACAATGAGCAGTTCTTC. Residues: CASIKDYHNEQFF. The chain employs TRBV28 and TRBJ2-1; weak D call: TRBD2 (6 bases). Trimming cost V 7 bases and J 5 bases, with 12 bases left between them. CDR1 and CDR2 (germline): MDHEN, SYDVKM. This CDR3 has 13 amino acids.

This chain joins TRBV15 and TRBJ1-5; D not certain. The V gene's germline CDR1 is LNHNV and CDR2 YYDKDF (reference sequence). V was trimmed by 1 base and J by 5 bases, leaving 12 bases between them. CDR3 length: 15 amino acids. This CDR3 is CATSRARERDQPQHF. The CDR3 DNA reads TGTGCCACCAGCAGAGCACGGGAACGCGATCAGCCCCAGCATTTT.

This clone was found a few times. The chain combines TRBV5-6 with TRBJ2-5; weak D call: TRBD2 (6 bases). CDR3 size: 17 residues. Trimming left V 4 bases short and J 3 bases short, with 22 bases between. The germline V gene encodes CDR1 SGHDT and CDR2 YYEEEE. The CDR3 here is CASSQLLGLSGEETQYF. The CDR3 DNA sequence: TGTGCCAGCAGCCAGCTACTGGGACTGAGTGGCGAAGAGACCCAGTACTTC.

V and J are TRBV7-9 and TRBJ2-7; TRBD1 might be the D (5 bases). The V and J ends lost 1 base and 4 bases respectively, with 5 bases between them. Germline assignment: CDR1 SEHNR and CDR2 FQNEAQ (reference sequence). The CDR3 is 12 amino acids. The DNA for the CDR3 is TGTGCCAGCAGCTTAGGGACATACGAGCAGTACTTC. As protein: CASSLGTYEQYF.

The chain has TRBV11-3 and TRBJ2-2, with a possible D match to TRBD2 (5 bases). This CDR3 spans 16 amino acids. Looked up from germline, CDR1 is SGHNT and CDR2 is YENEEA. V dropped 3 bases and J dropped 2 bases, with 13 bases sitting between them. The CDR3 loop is CASSFASGLNTGELFF. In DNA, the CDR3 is TGTGCCAGCAGCTTTGCGAGCGGTTTAAACACCGGGGAGCTGTTTTTT.

DNA for the CDR3: TGTGCCAGCAGCTCACGACAGGGGGCGGATGAGCAGTTCTTC. This gives the protein CASSSRQGADEQFF. The chain has TRBV4-2 and TRBJ2-1; TRBD1 matches at 10 bases. Germline CDR1 and CDR2: LGHNA and YNFKEQ. This CDR3 region has 14 residues. J was trimmed by 8 bases and V by 5 bases; bases with no gene match: 6.

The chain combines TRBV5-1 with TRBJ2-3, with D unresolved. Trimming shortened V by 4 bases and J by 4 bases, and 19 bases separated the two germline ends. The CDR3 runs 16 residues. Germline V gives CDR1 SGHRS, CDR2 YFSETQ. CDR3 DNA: TGCGCCAGCAGCCTCCTCCCCAGCGCAGTGGCAGATACGCAGTATTTT. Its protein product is CASSLLPSAVADTQYF.

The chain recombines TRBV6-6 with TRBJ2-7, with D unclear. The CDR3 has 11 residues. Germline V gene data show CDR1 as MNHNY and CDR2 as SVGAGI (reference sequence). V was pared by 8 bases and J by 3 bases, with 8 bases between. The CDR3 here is CASSRGYEQYF. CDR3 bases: TGTGCCAGCTCTCGCGGCTACGAGCAGTACTTC.

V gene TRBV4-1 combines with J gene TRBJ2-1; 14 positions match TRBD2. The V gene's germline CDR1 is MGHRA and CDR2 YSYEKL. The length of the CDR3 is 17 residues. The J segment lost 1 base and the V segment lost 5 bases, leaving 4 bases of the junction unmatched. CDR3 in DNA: TGCGCCAGCAGCTCGAGACTAGCGGGAGGGTCCTACAATGAGCAGTTCTTC. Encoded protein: CASSSRLAGGSYNEQFF.

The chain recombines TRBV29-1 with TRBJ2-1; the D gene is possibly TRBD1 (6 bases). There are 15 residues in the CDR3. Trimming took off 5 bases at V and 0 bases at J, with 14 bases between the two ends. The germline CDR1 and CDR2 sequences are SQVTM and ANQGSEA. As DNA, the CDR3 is TGCAGCGTTTTAGGGACATCTCGCTCCTACAATGAGCAGTTCTTC. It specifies CSVLGTSRSYNEQFF.

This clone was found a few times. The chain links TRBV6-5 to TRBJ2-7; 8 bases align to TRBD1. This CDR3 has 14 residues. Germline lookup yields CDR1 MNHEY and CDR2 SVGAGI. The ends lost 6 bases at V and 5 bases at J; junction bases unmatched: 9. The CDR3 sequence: CASSADREAHEQYF. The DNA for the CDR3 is TGTGCCAGCAGCGCGGACAGGGAGGCTCACGAGCAGTACTTC.

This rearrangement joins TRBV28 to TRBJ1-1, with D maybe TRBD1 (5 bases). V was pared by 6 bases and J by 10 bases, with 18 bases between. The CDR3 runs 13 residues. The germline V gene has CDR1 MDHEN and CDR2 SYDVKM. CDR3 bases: TGTGCCAGCAGCTTGGGGCTCAGCCTTGGAGCTTTCTTT. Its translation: CASSLGLSLGAFF.

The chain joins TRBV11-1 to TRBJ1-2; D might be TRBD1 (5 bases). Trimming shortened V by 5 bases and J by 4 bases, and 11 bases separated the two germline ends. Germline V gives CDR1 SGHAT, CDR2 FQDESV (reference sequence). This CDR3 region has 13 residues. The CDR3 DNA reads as TGTGCCAGCAGCACCCGACAGAGCTATGGCTACACCTTC. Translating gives CASSTRQSYGYTF. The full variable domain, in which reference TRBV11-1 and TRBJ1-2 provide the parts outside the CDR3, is EAEVAQSPRYKITEKSQAVAFWCDPISGHATLYWYRQILGQGPELLVQFQDESVVDDSQLPKDRFSAERLKGVDSTLKIQPAELGDSAMYLCASSTRQSYGYTFGSGTRLTVV.

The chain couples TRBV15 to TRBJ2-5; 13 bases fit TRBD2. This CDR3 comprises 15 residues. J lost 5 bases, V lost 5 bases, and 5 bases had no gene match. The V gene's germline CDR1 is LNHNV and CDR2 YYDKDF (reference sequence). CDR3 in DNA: TGTGCCACCAGCTTGACTAGCGGGGGGCGGGAGACCCAGTACTTC. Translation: CATSLTSGGRETQYF.

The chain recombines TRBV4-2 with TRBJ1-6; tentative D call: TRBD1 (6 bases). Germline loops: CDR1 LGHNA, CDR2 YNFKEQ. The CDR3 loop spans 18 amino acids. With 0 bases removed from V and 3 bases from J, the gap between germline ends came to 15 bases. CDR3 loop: CASSQDSVRGGYNSPLHF. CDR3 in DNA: TGTGCCAGCAGCCAAGATTCGGTTAGGGGGGGCTATAATTCACCCCTCCACTTT.

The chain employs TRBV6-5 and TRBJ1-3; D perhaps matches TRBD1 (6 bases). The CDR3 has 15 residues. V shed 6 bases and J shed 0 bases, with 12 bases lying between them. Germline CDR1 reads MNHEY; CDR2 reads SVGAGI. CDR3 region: CASRSDRSSGNTIYF. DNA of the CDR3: TGTGCCAGCAGAAGCGACAGGAGCTCTGGAAACACCATATATTTT.

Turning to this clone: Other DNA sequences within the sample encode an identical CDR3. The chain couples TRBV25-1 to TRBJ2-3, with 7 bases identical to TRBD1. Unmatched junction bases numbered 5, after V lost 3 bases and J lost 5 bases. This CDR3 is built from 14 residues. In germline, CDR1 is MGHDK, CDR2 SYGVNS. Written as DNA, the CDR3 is TGTGCCAGCAGTGACCACAGGGGTGGAGATACGCAGTATTTT. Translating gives CASSDHRGGDTQYF.

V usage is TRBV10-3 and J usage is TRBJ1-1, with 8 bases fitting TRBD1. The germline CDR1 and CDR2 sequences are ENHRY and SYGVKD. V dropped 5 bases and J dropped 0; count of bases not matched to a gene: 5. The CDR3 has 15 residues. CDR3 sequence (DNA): TGTGCCATCAGTTTACAGGGGGAGGTGAACACTGAAGCTTTCTTT. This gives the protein CAISLQGEVNTEAFF.

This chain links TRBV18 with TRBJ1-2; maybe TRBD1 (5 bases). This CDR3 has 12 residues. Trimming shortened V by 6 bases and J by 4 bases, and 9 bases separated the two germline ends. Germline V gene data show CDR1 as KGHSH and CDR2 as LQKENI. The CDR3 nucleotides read TGTGCCAGCTCCGACAGACTCTATGGCTACACCTTC. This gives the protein CASSDRLYGYTF.

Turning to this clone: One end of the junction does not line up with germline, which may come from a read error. The CDR3 protein is CASSPSGGYNEQFF. The CDR3 DNA is TGTGCTAGCAGCCCTAGCGGGGGTTACAATGAGCAGTTCTTC. J is TRBJ2-1 and V is TRBV7-7; 10 bases map to TRBD2. Per the germline V gene, CDR1 is SSHAT and CDR2 is FNYEAQ (reference sequence). CDR3 size: 14 residues.

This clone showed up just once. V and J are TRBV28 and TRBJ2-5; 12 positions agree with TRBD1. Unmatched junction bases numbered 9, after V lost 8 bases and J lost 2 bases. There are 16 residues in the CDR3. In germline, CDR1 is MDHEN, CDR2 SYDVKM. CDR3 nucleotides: TGTGCCAGCCGGTACGGGACAGGGGGCACTCAAGAGACCCAGTACTTC. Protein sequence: CASRYGTGGTQETQYF.

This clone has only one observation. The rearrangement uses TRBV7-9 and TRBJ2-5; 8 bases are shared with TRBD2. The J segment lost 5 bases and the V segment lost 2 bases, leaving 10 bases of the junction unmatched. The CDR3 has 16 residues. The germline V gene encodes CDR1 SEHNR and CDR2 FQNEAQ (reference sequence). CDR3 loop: CASSLYGGARHETQYF. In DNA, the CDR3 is TGTGCCAGCAGCTTATACGGGGGGGCCAGGCACGAGACCCAGTACTTC. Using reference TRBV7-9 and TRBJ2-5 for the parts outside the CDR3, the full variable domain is DTGVSQNPRHKITKRGQNVTFRCDPISEHNRLYWYRQTLGQGPEFLTYFQNEAQLEKSRLLSDRFSAERPKGSFSTLEIQRTEQGDSAMYLCASSLYGGARHETQYFGPGTRLLVL.

The CDR3 loop is CASSLSHGYEQYF. The CDR3 DNA is TGTGCCAGCTCACTATCTCACGGGTACGAGCAGTACTTC. The rearrangement joins TRBV18 to TRBJ2-7; no firm D call. The V end lost 4 bases, the J end lost 4 bases, and 11 bases lay between the germline ends. The CDR3 contains 13 residues. CDR1 is KGHSH, CDR2 LQKENI, per germline. The whole variable domain, remainder taken from reference TRBV18 and TRBJ2-7, is NAGVMQNPRHLVRRRGQEARLRCSPMKGHSHVYWYRQLPEEGLKFMVYLQKENIIDESGMPKERFSAEFPKEGPSILRIQQVVRGDSAAYFCASSLSHGYEQYFGPGTRLTVT.

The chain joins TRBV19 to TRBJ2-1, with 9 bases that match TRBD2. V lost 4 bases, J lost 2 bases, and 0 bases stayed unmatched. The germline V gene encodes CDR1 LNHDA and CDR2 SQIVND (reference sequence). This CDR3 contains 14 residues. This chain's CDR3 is CASSSGRAYNEQFF. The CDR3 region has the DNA TGTGCCAGTAGTAGCGGGAGGGCCTACAATGAGCAGTTCTTC.

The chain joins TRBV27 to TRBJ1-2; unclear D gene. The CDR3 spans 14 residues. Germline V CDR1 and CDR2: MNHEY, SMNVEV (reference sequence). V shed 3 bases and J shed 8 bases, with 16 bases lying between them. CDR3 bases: TGTGCCAGCAGTTTCGCGGGGAACTATTACGGCTACACCTTC. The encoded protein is CASSFAGNYYGYTF.